This T cell receptor beta chain appears in the sequencing data of a study of T cells in Graves' hyperthyroidism and ophthalmopathy. Looking at the study overall: At initial diagnosis, before any treatment had begun, peripheral blood was obtained.

A patient was excluded if there was uncontrolled infection, other autoimmune disease, pregnancy or lactation. Each diagnosis drew on symptoms, thyroxine, TRAb, thyroid ultrasound and orbital computed tomography findings. Trimming stripped 7 bases from V and 9 bases from J, with 16 bases between. CDR3 size: 13 residues. CDR1 and CDR2 from the germline V gene are SGHTA and FQGNSA. RNA transcripts provided the source from which TCR beta CDR3 regions were amplified. A first-round RT-PCR of the TCR CDR3 used the HTBI primer set. TCRdb passed the multiplex PCR reads through MiXCR, listing each CDR3 protein once. The table lists about 330,000 distinct CDR3 sequences, roughly an eighth of them singletons. This clonotype was seen repeatedly, ten times or more.

The chain recombines TRBV7-2 with TRBJ2-1, with TRBD1 as a possible D gene (5 bases). The TCR originated in a woman in her 40s with Graves' ophthalmopathy. The specimen was blood. This chain's CDR3 is CASTGDRGGEQFF. DNA for the CDR3: TGTGCCAGCACCGGAGATAGGGGTGGTGAGCAGTTCTTC.